Following are 7 T cell receptor beta chains from one sample sequenced in a study of T cells in Graves' hyperthyroidism and ophthalmopathy. Authors of the study amplified TCR beta CDR3 regions from RNA transcripts. HTBI primers were used for first-round RT-PCR of the TCR CDR3. TCRdb itself ran the multiplex PCR reads through MiXCR, one entry per CDR3 protein. This repertoire shows fewer than 450,000 distinct CDR3 sequences, about 14% found once; its top ten account for around 30%. The sequencing sample was made of blood. The receptors come from a man between 45 and 60 years old with Graves' ophthalmopathy.

This clonotype appeared many times. The rearrangement links TRBV11-3 to TRBJ2-1; D gene unclear. Trimming took off 1 base at V and 7 bases at J, with 11 bases between the two ends. CDR1 and CDR2 (germline): SGHNT, YENEEA. The CDR3 covers 14 residues. The CDR3 nucleotides read TGTGCCAGCAGCTTAGGTCCAAACGTGAATGAGCAGTTCTTC. It yields the protein CASSLGPNVNEQFF.

This clonotype has ten or more counts. The chain has TRBV2 and TRBJ1-6; D is possibly TRBD1 (5 bases). Germline-derived CDR1 and CDR2 are SNHLY and FYNNEI. V was pared by 4 bases and J by 0 bases, with 10 bases between. There are 16 residues in the CDR3. CDR3 sequence reads: CASSARAASYNSPLHF. Here the CDR3 DNA reads TGTGCCAGCAGTGCCAGGGCTGCCTCCTATAATTCACCCCTCCACTTT.

This clonotype was seen ten or more times. The chain combines TRBV5-1 with TRBJ2-1, with D possibly TRBD1 on 5 matching bases. Germline CDR1 and CDR2: SGHRS and YFSETQ. V was trimmed by 2 bases and J by 5 bases, leaving 11 bases between them. CDR3 size: 14 residues. The CDR3 bases are TGCGCCAGCAGCTTTCAACAGGCGGACAATGAGCAGTTCTTC. It is translated as CASSFQQADNEQFF.

Note on this clonotype: A junction boundary mismatches the germline segment, possibly from a read error. This chain connects TRBV7-2 to TRBJ2-1, with 9 bases matching TRBD2. The CDR3 totals 15 residues. Germline V CDR1 and CDR2: SGHTA, FQGNSA. CDR3 coding DNA: TGTGCCAGCAGTTTAGCTAGCGGGAATTACAATGAGCAGTTCTTC. It encodes CASSLASGNYNEQFF.

This clonotype was recorded many times. The rearrangement links TRBV18 to TRBJ2-3; 9 nucleotides match TRBD2. The length of the CDR3 is 16 residues. V shed 3 bases and J 1 base; nucleotides not matched to a gene: 5. The V gene's germline CDR1 is KGHSH and CDR2 LQKENI. The CDR3 DNA reads as TGTGCCAGCTCACCCGCCTTAGCGGGAGGCACAGATACGCAGTATTTT. This sequence encodes CASSPALAGGTDTQYF.

This clonotype was counted at least ten times. The chain uses TRBV3-1 and TRBJ2-3; tentative D call: TRBD1 (6 bases). There are 16 residues in the CDR3. Trimming pared 1 base from V and 0 bases from J, leaving 11 bases between. Germline values: CDR1 LGHDT, CDR2 YNNKEL (reference sequence). CDR3 protein: CASSQVGTSSTDTQYF. The CDR3 DNA is TGTGCCAGCAGCCAAGTAGGGACATCTAGCACAGATACGCAGTATTTT.

In this sample, this clonotype turned up a few times. A read error may explain this, as a much larger clone is one base away. The chain is built from TRBV2 and TRBJ2-1; unclear D gene. In germline, CDR1 is SNHLY, CDR2 FYNNEI. The CDR3 has 15 residues. The CDR3: CANSETVGSYNEQFF. In DNA form, the CDR3 reads TGTGCCAACAGTGAAACAGTGGGCTCCTACAATGAGCAGTTCTTC.